Given below is one T cell receptor (beta chain) in context. Its target antigen remains unknown. Qualities for individual bases were not recorded, and no much larger clone is one base off. The sample's time point, from its label and the paper: baseline before oral tofacitinib. Peripheral blood and lesional scalp punch biopsies were obtained from patients with alopecia areata. PBMCs were isolated by density centrifugation and stained for CD3, CD4 and CD8, after which CD4+ and CD8+ T cells were sorted on a FACSAria. The method was the immunoSEQ multiplex PCR assay. To provide template for TCR sequencing, every sample had RNA extracted and reverse transcribed into cDNA. First-strand cDNA was synthesized with SuperScript III using a 2:1 mix of oligo-dT and random hexamers. A synthetic immune receptor repertoire was used to assess amplification bias, and residual bias was removed computationally. Per the source publication's procedure: Raw reads were preprocessed to remove errors, and CDR3 was defined by IMGT conventions from the conserved cysteine to phenylalanine. Clonality was computed by normalizing Shannon entropy by log2 of the number of productive unique TCRs and subtracting the result from 1. Whether each scalp clone was CD4 or CD8 was inferred by checking scalp TCRbeta sequences against the CD4 and CD8 repertoires from sorted blood. TCRdb provides this immuneACCESS table in a form limited to in-frame rearrangements. Some clones are lacking; in checked studies, under half of them reflect an unresolved V gene, and why the rest are absent is not known. V and J calls and clone size come straight from that table; D and trimming were deduced from the DNA. The sample contains around 200,000 clones, roughly 60% of them found a single time. In total, the top ten clones hold around 1.8% of the sample.

The germline V gene gives CDR1 as MNHNS and CDR2 as SASEGT. Including cysteine and phenylalanine, the CDR3 has 14 amino acids. Of all the DNA, just the CDR3 is kept, 42 bases in frame from base 1. V ends up 6 bases short and J 1 base short, with an unmatched junction base count of 4. The data derive from a study of CD8+ T cells in alopecia areata (dated 2018 in TCRdb). Notes on the research overall: Treated patients were enrolled in an open-label pilot trial of oral tofacitinib, 5 to 10 mg twice daily, for moderate-to-severe alopecia areata. TCRbeta CDR3 regions were amplified by immunoSEQ multiplex PCR with 35 Vbeta forward and 13 Jbeta reverse primers. Biopsies were taken from tofacitinib-treated patients at baseline and again at 4 and 24 weeks into treatment, and several of those patients also had a later scalp biopsy. RNA was obtained with the PAXgene miRNA kit for fixed scalp, the miRNeasy kit for PBMCs, and the RNeasy kit for mouse skin. High-throughput TCRbeta sequencing was used to examine T cell clonal expansion in alopecia areata in both the C3H/HeJ mouse model and human patients. Clonality in the scalp was compared among normal scalp (n=4), patchy alopecia areata scalp (n=8), and alopecia totalis/universalis scalp (n=8). Tofacitinib was administered for 6 to 18 months, and 6 months of follow-up off drug were then conducted to assess delayed response and recurrence. Human TCRbeta sequencing covered scalp tissue and sorted CD4+ and CD8+ peripheral blood T cells from patchy and totalis/universalis alopecia areata patients and healthy controls.

Paper-wide results and their limitations: Compared with normal scalp, lesional scalp had higher clonality and more expanded CD8+ clones, particularly in alopecia totalis/universalis, a pattern that suggests antigenic drive. Shared TCR sequences between patients were less evident than in mice, which may be partly attributable to HLA diversity in the patient population. Unlike mouse skin, which is dominated by gammadelta T cells, normal human skin has resident alphabeta T cells that are also sequenced, and this complicates analysis of the scalp TCR repertoire.

The chain links TRBV6-1 with TRBJ2-7, and 9 bases in between align with TRBD1. The source material was CD4+ T cells sorted from blood, sampled at week 0. The clonotype comes from a human donor with alopecia areata. CDR3 reads: CASRRGTGSYEQYF. The nucleotide sequence reads as follows: TGTGCCAGCAGAAGAGGGACAGGGTCCTACGAGCAGTACTTC.